This T cell receptor (beta chain) was recovered during a study of blood T cell repertoires in COVID-19 (dated by TCRdb to about 2020). Describing the broader study: Samples from collaborators originated in the United States, Italy and Spain and spanned both the acute and convalescent phases of COVID-19. The material from the prospective study consisted of cDNA or gDNA derived from T cells, B-cell-depleted T cells, or PBMCs. The dataset comprised deeply sampled blood TCRbeta repertoires from subjects exposed to, actively infected with, or recovered from COVID-19. The repertoires were made available in a free public database intended to serve as a resource for research on the immune response to SARS-CoV-2. Samples came from the ongoing ImmuneRACE study (first 160 participants) plus 1,254 subjects from 6 global collaborators. Sample metadata almost always included a de-identified subject ID, COVID-19 status, age in years and sex. Where available, HLA class I and class II types were obtained from metadata supplied by the sample provider rather than from assay-based typing. Findings and caveats that apply to the study as a whole: The quantity of clinical and demographic metadata differed by source and by participant and was supplied without curation.

The immunoSEQ Assay, a bias-controlled multiplex PCR, was used to amplify TCRbeta CDR3 regions from genomic DNA. Turning to the authors' computational methods: The number of nucleated cells in each sample was estimated from the amplification of reference gene primers within the assay. To quantify the absolute abundance of each unique TCRbeta CDR3 rearrangement, sequence reads were collapsed and filtered. For each sample, productive Simpson clonality was calculated as the square root of Simpson's diversity index over productive rearrangements. The immuneACCESS repertoire file appears here via TCRdb, limited to in-frame rearrangements. These files lack a portion of the clones; in checked studies, under half of the deficit traces to unresolved V genes, and the cause of the others is not known. From that table come the V and J calls and clone size; the DNA was used to work out D and trimming. The sample table lists around 220,000 clones, around 83% of them with a count of one. About 7% of the sample lies in the top ten.

Participants in the prospective study were enrolled through a virtual design, were aged about 18 to 90 years, and lived in approximately 25 United States geographic areas. To assign participants to cohorts, the prospective study relied on clinical history that participants themselves reported in a screening survey and a study questionnaire. Recovered participants in ImmuneRACE Cohort 3 were defined by two consecutive negative NP/OP PCR tests, clearance by a healthcare professional, or resolution of symptoms. In the prospective study, mobile phlebotomists collected whole blood, serum and a nasopharyngeal or oropharyngeal swab from each participant. Additional blood draws and questionnaires over an approximately two-month period could optionally be provided by prospective study participants. Blood samples from the prospective study were shipped frozen or at room temperature prior to DNA extraction.

The CDR3 contains 15 residues, cysteine and phenylalanine counted. Only the CDR3 region is kept as DNA, spanning 45 bases read in frame from base 1. The germline V gene gives CDR1 as SGHVS and CDR2 as FQNEAQ. V sheds 5 bases and J sheds 4 bases, leaving 17 bases between their ends. Regarding this clone: There is no known antigen for this receptor. Base qualities were left out, and no much larger clone turns up one base away.

This TCR was recovered from a woman aged 35 to 49 who had recovered from COVID-19. The sequence joins TRBV7-8 to TRBJ1-2, with the identity of the D gene unclear. The sample taken for sequencing was PBMCs or T cells enriched from blood (not recorded which). CDR3 loop: CASSVSSLPGYGYTF. The nucleotide sequence is given as TGTGCCAGCAGCGTTTCGTCACTTCCGGGCTATGGCTACACCTTC.